This TCR beta chain was profiled in a study of identical twins. This clonotype came up once. Unmatched junction bases numbered 7, after V lost 5 bases and J lost 6 bases. The germline V gene encodes CDR1 DFQATT and CDR2 SNEGSKA (reference sequence). The CDR3 loop spans 14 amino acids. One entry per CDR3 protein, called by TCRdb with MiXCR from the 5' RACE reads. The sample lists under 900,000 distinct CDR3 sequences, over 9% occurring once. The sample was also reused in another study, on yellow fever vaccine responses in identical twins.

The sequence was collected from a woman aged 18-35 years in good health. Sequencing was carried out using PBMCs. The chain couples TRBV20-1 to TRBJ1-2; TRBD1 agrees at 12 bases. CDR3 sequence reads: CSAGGTGGFDGYTF. The CDR3 DNA is TGCAGTGCTGGAGGGACAGGGGGCTTCGATGGCTACACCTTC.